The 21 T cell receptor beta chains below come from one sample, sequenced in a study of shared clonotypes between healthy human individuals (dated by TCRdb to 2018 to 2021). For the CD8 naive samples, CD45RO-negative cells were positively selected for CCR7, yielding a CD45RA+CCR7+ population from which TemRA cells were excluded. Libraries came from the immunoSEQ multiplex PCR assay. TCRdb limited this immuneACCESS table to in-frame rearrangements with V and J called. A share of clones is missing; checked studies link under half to unresolved V genes, and the rest is unexplained. A total of fewer than 1 million clones appear in this sample, approximately 97% of them only once. Under 0.3% of the sample rests with the top ten. Sequencing was done on a sample of naive CD8+ T cells sorted from blood. The sample's cell subset or site label, decoded: CD45RA+CCR7+. The receptors were gathered from a man aged 30 to 39 in good health.

This clone was observed once. V usage is TRBV15 and J usage is TRBJ1-1, with a possible D match to TRBD1 (6 bases). CDR1 is LNHNV, CDR2 YYDKDF, per germline (reference sequence). This CDR3 spans 18 amino acids. With 2 bases removed from V and 3 bases from J, the gap between germline ends came to 22 bases. This CDR3 reads CATSRPREEGGADTEAFF. CDR3 in DNA: TGTGCCACCAGCAGACCACGAGAGGAAGGGGGGGCGGACACTGAAGCTTTCTTT.

The chain links TRBV7-7 to TRBJ2-2; 7 bases align to TRBD2. The germline V gene encodes CDR1 SSHAT and CDR2 FNYEAQ (reference sequence). The J segment lost 5 bases and the V segment lost 5 bases, leaving 8 bases of the junction unmatched. The CDR3 length is 15 residues. In DNA form, the CDR3 reads TGTGCCAGCAGCCCAGCCCCGGGGGGAACCGGGGAGCTGTTTTTT. Protein sequence: CASSPAPGGTGELFF.

This chain links TRBV10-3 with TRBJ1-2; 9 positions match TRBD1. The CDR3 consists of 16 residues. Germline lookup yields CDR1 ENHRY and CDR2 SYGVKD. V shed 2 bases, J shed 8 bases, and the junction held 12 bases outside the gene matches. The CDR3 coding sequence is TGTGCCATCAGTGAGCCGGGACAGGGACCCGCACTGGGCTACACCTTC. It is translated as CAISEPGQGPALGYTF.

The chain is built from TRBV29-1 and TRBJ1-2, with TRBD1 matching 8 bases. Germline V gene data show CDR1 as SQVTM and CDR2 as ANQGSEA. CDR3 length: 17 amino acids. The J segment lost 0 bases and the V segment lost 6 bases, leaving 15 bases of the junction unmatched. The DNA for the CDR3 is TGCAGCGTCGGGGGGGGACAGGCCGAACTAGCTAACTATGGCTACACCTTC. Translated, it gives CSVGGGQAELANYGYTF.

The chain combines TRBV29-1 with TRBJ2-3; 11 positions match TRBD2. Looked up from germline, CDR1 is SQVTM and CDR2 is ANQGSEA. V shed 0 bases and J 4 bases; nucleotides not matched to a gene: 3. This CDR3 has 15 residues. CDR3 sequence reads: CSVEDELAGADTQYF. The CDR3 nucleotides read TGCAGCGTTGAAGATGAACTAGCGGGAGCAGATACGCAGTATTTT.

This clone was seen only a few times. At the DNA level, this CDR3 is encoded by other sequences in the same sample as well. This chain connects TRBV29-1 to TRBJ2-1; D is uncertain. CDR1 is SQVTM, CDR2 ANQGSEA, per germline. The CDR3 is 11 amino acids. Trimming took 1 base from V and 5 from J, leaving 3 bases between them. The chain's CDR3 is CSVEGNNEQFF. DNA of the CDR3: TGCAGCGTTGAAGGGAACAATGAGCAGTTCTTC.

The rearrangement joins TRBV27 to TRBJ2-5; 13 nucleotides match TRBD2. Germline CDR1 and CDR2: MNHEY and SMNVEV (reference sequence). The CDR3 has 15 amino acids. Trimming cost V 6 bases and J 5 bases; bases outside gene matches: 6. The CDR3 here is CASSLLAGGMETQYF. In DNA form, the CDR3 reads TGTGCCAGCAGCCTACTAGCGGGAGGGATGGAGACCCAGTACTTC.

The rearrangement uses TRBV9 and TRBJ2-7; the D gene could be TRBD1 or TRBD2 (7 bases each). V lost 4 bases to trimming and J lost 3 bases, with 17 bases between them. Per germline, CDR1 SGDLS and CDR2 YYNGEE. The CDR3 has 15 residues. In nucleotides, the CDR3 is TGTGCCAGCAGCCCCGGGGGGACAGCGGGCTACGAGCAGTACTTC. It yields the protein CASSPGGTAGYEQYF.

The J gene is TRBJ2-1, the V gene TRBV2; tentatively, D is TRBD2 (5 bases). V was shortened by 8 bases and J by 8 bases, with 13 bases between the two germline ends. Germline-derived CDR1 and CDR2 are SNHLY and FYNNEI. The CDR3 is 12 amino acids. The CDR3 DNA follows: TGTGCCAGCGTTCCAATGAGGGATGAGCAGTTCTTC. Protein sequence: CASVPMRDEQFF.

This clone appeared a single time. The chain employs TRBV14 and TRBJ2-1; D gene unclear. Germline lookup yields CDR1 SGHDN and CDR2 FVKESK. The CDR3 contains 12 residues. The ends were cut back, 4 bases at V and 3 bases at J, with 4 bases in the middle. The CDR3 nucleotides read TGTGCCAGCAGCCGATACTACAATGAGCAGTTCTTC. Translating it yields CASSRYYNEQFF.

The V and J genes are TRBV18 and TRBJ2-7; unclear D gene. Trimming took off 0 bases at V and 0 bases at J, with 6 bases between the two ends. Germline values: CDR1 KGHSH, CDR2 LQKENI. This CDR3 is built from 14 residues. The CDR3: CASSPPSPSYEQYF. DNA of the CDR3: TGTGCCAGCTCACCACCGTCACCCTCCTACGAGCAGTACTTC.

The chain joins TRBV5-6 to TRBJ1-5; no clear D gene. Trimming removed 1 base at V and 6 bases at J, with 5 bases between. CDR1 is SGHDT, CDR2 YYEEEE, per germline. The CDR3 length is 12 residues. This CDR3 reads CASSLPVQPQHF. The CDR3 bases are TGTGCCAGCAGCTTGCCAGTTCAGCCCCAGCATTTT. The full variable domain, completed using reference TRBV5-6 and TRBJ1-5, is DAGVTQSPTHLIKTRGQQVTLRCSPKSGHDTVSWYQQALGQGPQFIFQYYEEEERQRGNFPDRFSGHQFPNYSSELNVNALLLGDSALYLCASSLPVQPQHFGDGTRLSIL.

This sequence joins TRBV5-1 and TRBJ2-1; D is unresolved. Trimming took off 0 bases at V and 15 bases at J, with 13 bases between the two ends. This CDR3 has 12 amino acids. CDR1 and CDR2 (germline): SGHRS, YFSETQ. In DNA, the CDR3 is TGCGCCAGCAGCTTGGGGACGGTGGGGTGGTTCTTC. This codes for CASSLGTVGWFF.

The gene calls are TRBV7-9 and TRBJ2-1; 8 nucleotides match TRBD2. Trimming at V came to 0 bases and at J to 8 bases, leaving 9 bases not matched to a gene. The CDR3 consists of 16 residues. CDR1 SEHNR and CDR2 FQNEAQ come from the germline V gene (reference sequence). This CDR3 is CASSLAGGTSFYEQFF. DNA of the CDR3: TGTGCCAGCAGCTTAGCCGGGGGGACTAGTTTCTATGAGCAGTTCTTC.

V and J are TRBV14 and TRBJ2-7; 8 nucleotides align to TRBD2. Germline CDR1 SGHDN, CDR2 FVKESK. With V trimmed by 3 bases and J by 3 bases, 13 bases remained unmatched. The CDR3 is 17 amino acids. The CDR3 region is CASSHSRREGPNYEQYF. The CDR3 DNA reads TGTGCCAGCAGCCACAGTCGCCGGGAGGGCCCAAACTACGAGCAGTACTTC.

The chain carries TRBV11-2 and TRBJ2-7; TRBD1 agrees at 7 bases. After removal of 5 bases from V and 4 bases from J, the junction contained 5 bases not matched to a gene. The CDR3 spans 13 residues. Germline V gene data show CDR1 as SGHAT and CDR2 as FQNNGV. The CDR3 protein is CASSIRTGYEQYF. The CDR3 bases are TGTGCCAGCAGCATACGGACAGGTTACGAGCAGTACTTC. Looking up the rest from reference TRBV11-2 and TRBJ2-7 gives the full variable domain: EAGVAQSPRYKIIEKRQSVAFWCNPISGHATLYWYQQILGQGPKLLIQFQNNGVVDDSQLPKDRFSAERLKGVDSTLKIQPAKLEDSAVYLCASSIRTGYEQYFGPGTRLTVT.

The chain employs TRBV5-1 and TRBJ2-7; no clear D. The CDR3 has 15 residues. Germline V lookup: CDR1 SGHRS, CDR2 YFSETQ. V lost 4 bases and J 5 bases, leaving 19 bases between the germline ends. CDR3 region: CASSLSSGIMNEQYF. Written as DNA, the CDR3 is TGCGCCAGCAGCCTGTCTTCAGGCATTATGAACGAGCAGTACTTC.

CDR3 residues: CASSQDRALAGGVNEQFF. Here the CDR3 DNA reads TGCGCCAGCAGCCAAGATAGAGCACTAGCGGGAGGGGTCAATGAGCAGTTCTTC. The chain employs TRBV4-3 and TRBJ2-1; 13 bases match TRBD2. The length of the CDR3 is 18 residues. Germline loops: CDR1 LGHNA, CDR2 YSLEER. Trimming cost V 0 bases and J 6 bases; bases outside gene matches: 8.

This clone was recorded a few times. The chain recombines TRBV27 with TRBJ2-7; 8 bases fit TRBD2. The CDR3 contains 15 residues. The V gene end was trimmed by 5 bases and the J gene end by 2 bases; junction bases not matched to a gene: 8. Per germline, CDR1 MNHEY and CDR2 SMNVEV (reference sequence). The CDR3 nucleotides read TGTGCCAGCAGTGCCCTAGCGGGCAAACCCTACGAGCAGTACTTC. Translating gives CASSALAGKPYEQYF.

J is TRBJ2-5 and V is TRBV7-2; 11 bases are shared with TRBD2. Looked up from germline, CDR1 is SGHTA and CDR2 is FQGNSA. The CDR3 consists of 17 residues. V lost 1 base to trimming and J lost 5 bases; unmatched junction nucleotides: 9. The CDR3: CASSLVIAGGPRETQYF. The CDR3 DNA follows: TGTGCCAGCAGCTTAGTTATAGCGGGAGGGCCGAGGGAGACCCAGTACTTC.

The genes are TRBV7-9 and TRBJ2-6; D remains unclear. The V gene lost 6 bases and the J gene lost 4 bases, with 16 bases spanning the gap. The CDR3 is made up of 16 amino acids. Germline CDR1 is SEHNR and CDR2 is FQNEAQ (reference sequence). CDR3 DNA sequence: TGTGCCAGCAGGGGTCCGGATAGTTCAGGGGCCAACGTCCTGACTTTC. Translated, it gives CASRGPDSSGANVLTF.